In its sample, the clone carrying this T cell receptor beta chain was seen many times. This CDR3 comprises 17 residues. Trimming took 6 bases from V and 0 from J, leaving 20 bases between them. Germline CDR1 and CDR2: MNHEY and SVGEGT. The sample is drawn from a study of early T cells in non-severe SARS-CoV-2 infection. One entry per CDR3 protein results from TCRdb running MiXCR on the 5' RACE reads. The profile covers 88,000 or so distinct CDR3 sequences, with more than 12% appearing a single time and less than 7% taken by the ten largest. The origin of this receptor is an adult who was a healthcare worker with PCR-confirmed SARS-CoV-2 infection or an uninfected control (not recorded which). The sequenced sample consisted of whole blood. V is TRBV6-2 or TRBV6-3 and J is TRBJ1-1, with D unresolved. Here the CDR3 reads CASSPPRRLSMNTEAFF. In DNA form, the CDR3 reads TGTGCCAGCAGCCCACCTAGGAGACTTAGTATGAACACTGAAGCTTTCTTT.